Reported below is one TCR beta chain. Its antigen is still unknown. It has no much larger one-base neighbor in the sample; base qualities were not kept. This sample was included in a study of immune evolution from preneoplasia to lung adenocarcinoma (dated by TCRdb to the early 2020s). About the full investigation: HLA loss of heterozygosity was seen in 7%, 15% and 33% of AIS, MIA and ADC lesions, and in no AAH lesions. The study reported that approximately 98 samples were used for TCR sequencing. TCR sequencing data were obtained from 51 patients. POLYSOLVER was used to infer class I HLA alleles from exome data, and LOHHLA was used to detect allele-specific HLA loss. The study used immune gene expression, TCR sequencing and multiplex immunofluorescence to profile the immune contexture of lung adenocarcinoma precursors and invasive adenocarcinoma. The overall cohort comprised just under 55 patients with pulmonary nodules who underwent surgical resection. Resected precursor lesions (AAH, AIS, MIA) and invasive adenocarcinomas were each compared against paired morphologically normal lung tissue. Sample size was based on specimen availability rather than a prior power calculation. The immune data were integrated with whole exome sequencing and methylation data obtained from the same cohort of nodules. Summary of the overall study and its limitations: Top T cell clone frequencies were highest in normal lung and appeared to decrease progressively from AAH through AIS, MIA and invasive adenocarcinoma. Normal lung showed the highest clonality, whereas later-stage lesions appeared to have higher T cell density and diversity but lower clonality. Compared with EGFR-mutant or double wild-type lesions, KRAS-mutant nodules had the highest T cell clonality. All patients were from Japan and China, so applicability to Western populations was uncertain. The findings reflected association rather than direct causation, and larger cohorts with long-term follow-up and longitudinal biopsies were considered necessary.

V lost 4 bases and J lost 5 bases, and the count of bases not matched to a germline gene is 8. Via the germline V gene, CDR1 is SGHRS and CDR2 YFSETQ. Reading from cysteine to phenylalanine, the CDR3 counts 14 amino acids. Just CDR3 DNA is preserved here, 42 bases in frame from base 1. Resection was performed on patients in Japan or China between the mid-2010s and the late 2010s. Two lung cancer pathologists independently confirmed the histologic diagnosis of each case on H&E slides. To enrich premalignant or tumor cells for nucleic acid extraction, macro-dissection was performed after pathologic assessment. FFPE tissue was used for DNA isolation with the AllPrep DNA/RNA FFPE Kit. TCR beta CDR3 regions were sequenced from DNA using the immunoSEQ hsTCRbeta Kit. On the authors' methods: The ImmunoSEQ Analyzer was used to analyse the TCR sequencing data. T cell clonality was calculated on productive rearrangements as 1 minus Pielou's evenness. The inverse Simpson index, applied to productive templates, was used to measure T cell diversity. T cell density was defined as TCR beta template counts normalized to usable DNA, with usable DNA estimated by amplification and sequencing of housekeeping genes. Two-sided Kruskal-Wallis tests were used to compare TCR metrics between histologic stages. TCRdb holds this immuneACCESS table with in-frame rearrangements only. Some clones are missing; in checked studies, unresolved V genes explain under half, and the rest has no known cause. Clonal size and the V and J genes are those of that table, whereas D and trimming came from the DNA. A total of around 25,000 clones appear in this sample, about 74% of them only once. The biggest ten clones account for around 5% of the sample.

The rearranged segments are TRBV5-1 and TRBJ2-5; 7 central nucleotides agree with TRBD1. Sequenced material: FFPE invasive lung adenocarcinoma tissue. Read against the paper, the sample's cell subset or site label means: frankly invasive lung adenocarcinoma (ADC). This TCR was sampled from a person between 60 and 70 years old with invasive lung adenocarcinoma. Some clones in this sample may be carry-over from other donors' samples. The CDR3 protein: CASSPRQGGETQYF. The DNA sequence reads TGCGCCAGCAGCCCTAGACAGGGTGGTGAGACCCAGTACTTC.